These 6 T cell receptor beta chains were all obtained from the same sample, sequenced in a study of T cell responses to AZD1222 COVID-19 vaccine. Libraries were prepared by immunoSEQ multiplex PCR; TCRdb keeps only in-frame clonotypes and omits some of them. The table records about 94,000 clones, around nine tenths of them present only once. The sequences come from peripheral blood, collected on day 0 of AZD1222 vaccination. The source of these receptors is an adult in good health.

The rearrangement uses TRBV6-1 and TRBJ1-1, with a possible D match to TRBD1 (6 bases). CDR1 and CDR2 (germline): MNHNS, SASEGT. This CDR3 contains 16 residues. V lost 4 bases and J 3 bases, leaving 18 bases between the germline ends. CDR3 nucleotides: TGTGCCAGCAGTGGGGGCGGGGGGCCCAAGGACACTGAAGCTTTCTTT. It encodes CASSGGGGPKDTEAFF.

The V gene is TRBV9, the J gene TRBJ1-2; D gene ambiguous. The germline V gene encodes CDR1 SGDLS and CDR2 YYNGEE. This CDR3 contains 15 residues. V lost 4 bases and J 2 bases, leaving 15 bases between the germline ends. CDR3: CASSPRSGENYGYTF. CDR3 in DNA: TGTGCCAGCAGCCCCCGGTCAGGAGAAAACTATGGCTACACCTTC.

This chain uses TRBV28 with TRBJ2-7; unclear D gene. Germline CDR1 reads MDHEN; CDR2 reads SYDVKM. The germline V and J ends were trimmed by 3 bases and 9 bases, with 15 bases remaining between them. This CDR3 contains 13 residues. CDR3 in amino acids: CASSFINGWGQYF. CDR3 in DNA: TGTGCCAGCAGTTTTATAAACGGCTGGGGGCAGTACTTC. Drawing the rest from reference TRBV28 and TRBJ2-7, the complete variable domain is DVKVTQSSRYLVKRTGEKVFLECVQDMDHENMFWYRQDPGLGLRLIYFSYDVKMKEKGDIPEGYSVSREKKERFSLILESASTNQTSMYLCASSFINGWGQYFGPGTRLTVT.

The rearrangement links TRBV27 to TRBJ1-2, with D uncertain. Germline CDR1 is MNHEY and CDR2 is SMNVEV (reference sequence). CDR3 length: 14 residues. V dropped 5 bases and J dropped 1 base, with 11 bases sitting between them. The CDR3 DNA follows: TGTGCCAGCAGTGGGGTTGGAGTTAACTATGGCTACACCTTC. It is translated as CASSGVGVNYGYTF.

The CDR3 sequence is CASSDGTGSWNEKLFF. The CDR3 DNA reads as TGTGCCAGCAGCGACGGGACAGGGAGTTGGAATGAAAAACTGTTTTTT. V usage is TRBV6-2 or TRBV6-3 and J usage is TRBJ1-4; 9 positions agree with TRBD1. CDR3 length: 16 residues. The germline V gene encodes CDR1 MNHEY and CDR2 SVGEGT. V was pared by 6 bases and J by 5 bases, with 10 bases of the junction left unmatched.

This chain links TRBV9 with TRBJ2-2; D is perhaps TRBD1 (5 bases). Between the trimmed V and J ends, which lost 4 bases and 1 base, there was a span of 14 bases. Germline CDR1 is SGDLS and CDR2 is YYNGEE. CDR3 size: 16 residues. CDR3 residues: CASSLNVRENTGELFF. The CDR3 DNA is TGTGCCAGCAGCTTAAACGTCAGGGAGAACACCGGGGAGCTGTTTTTT. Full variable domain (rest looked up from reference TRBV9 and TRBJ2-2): DSGVTQTPKHLITATGQRVTLRCSPRSGDLSVYWYQQSLDQGLQFLIQYYNGEERAKGNILERFSAQQFPDLHSELNLSSLELGDSALYFCASSLNVRENTGELFFGEGSRLTVL.